One T cell receptor beta chain is described in this entry. TCRdb's copy holds only in-frame clones and misses some; the assay was immunoSEQ multiplex PCR. The sample holds approximately 60,000 clones, roughly 90% seen once. Germline loops: CDR1 GTSNPN, CDR2 SVGIG (reference sequence). The V gene lost 0 bases and the J gene lost 6 bases, with 9 bases spanning the gap. This CDR3 has 12 amino acids. This sample is part of a study of blood T cell repertoires in COVID-19. For the study at large: COVID-19 samples collected from the United States, Italy and Spain covered acute and convalescent phases. In each case, the material was cDNA or gDNA derived from T cells, B-cell-depleted T cells, or PBMCs.

The chain has TRBV30 and TRBJ2-7; D may be TRBD1 (5 bases). This sequence originates from a woman older than 75 with COVID-19, enrolled during active disease. Sequenced input: peripheral blood. The CDR3 nucleotides read TGTGCCTGGAGTGTAGCAGGGATCGAGCAGTACTTC. Protein sequence: CAWSVAGIEQYF.